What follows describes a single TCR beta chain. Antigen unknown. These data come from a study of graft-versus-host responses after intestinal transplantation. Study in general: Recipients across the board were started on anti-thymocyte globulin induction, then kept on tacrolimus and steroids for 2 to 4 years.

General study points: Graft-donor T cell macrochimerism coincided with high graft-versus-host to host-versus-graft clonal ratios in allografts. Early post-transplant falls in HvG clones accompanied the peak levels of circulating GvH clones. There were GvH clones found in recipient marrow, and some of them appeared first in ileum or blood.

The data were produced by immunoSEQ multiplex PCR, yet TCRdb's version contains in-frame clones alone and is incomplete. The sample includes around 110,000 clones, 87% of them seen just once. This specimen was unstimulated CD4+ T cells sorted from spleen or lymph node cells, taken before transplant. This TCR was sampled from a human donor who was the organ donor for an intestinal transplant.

In DNA form, the CDR3 reads TGTGCCAGCAGCTTAGCGGGATCCTACTACTACGAGCAGTACTTC. Translated: CASSLAGSYYYEQYF. The chain recombines TRBV7-2 with TRBJ2-7, with no clear D. The CDR3 is made up of 15 amino acids. The V end lost 0 bases, the J end lost 3 bases, and 12 bases lay between the germline ends. The germline V gene encodes CDR1 SGHTA and CDR2 FQGNSA.